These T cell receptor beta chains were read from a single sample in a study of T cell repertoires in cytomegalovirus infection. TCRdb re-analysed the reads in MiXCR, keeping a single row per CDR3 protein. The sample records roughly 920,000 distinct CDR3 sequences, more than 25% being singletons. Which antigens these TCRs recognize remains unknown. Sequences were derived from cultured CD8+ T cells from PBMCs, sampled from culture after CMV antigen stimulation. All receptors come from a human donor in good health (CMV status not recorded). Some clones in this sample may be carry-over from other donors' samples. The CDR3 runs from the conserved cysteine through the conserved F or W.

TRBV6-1	CASSLGLADPYEQYF
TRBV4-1	CASSQAGDTQYF
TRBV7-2	CASSLAQQDPTYNSPLHF
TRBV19	CASSTSPYTEAFF
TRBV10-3	CATSQPGQGLNTEAFF
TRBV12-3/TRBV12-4	CASSRQGKFYEQYF
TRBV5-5	CASSREGSYEQYF
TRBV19	CASSKGLRSNQPQHF
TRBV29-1	CSAPGQGARGYTF
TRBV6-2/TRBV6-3	CASTFWTYYGYTF
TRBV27	CASSLYTDPPYEQYF
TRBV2	CASSEGTASNQPQHF
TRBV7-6	CASSSTGWNEKLFF
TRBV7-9	CASSSDRTGNTIYF
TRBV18	CASSPRDRDYATNEKLFF
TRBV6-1	CASSELPDRYYEQFF
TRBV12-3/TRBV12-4	CASTPLQGSRTEAFF
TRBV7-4	CASSLASRDTEAFF
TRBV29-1	CSVEVSGGAGGSDTHEQFF
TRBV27	CASSPNWPGRGSHGYTF
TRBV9	CASARSLNTEAFF
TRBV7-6	CASSLLSGNTGELFF
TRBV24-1	CATRAGYTQYF
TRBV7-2	CASSLVVRQGHEQFF
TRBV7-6	CASSPREGTSYNEQFF
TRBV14	CASSPRPNTGELFF
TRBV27	CASSYKRGNTGELFF
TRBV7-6	CASSSPWRGDGETQYF
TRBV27	CASSLSPERGYQPQHF
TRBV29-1	CSVGQSNEQFF
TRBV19	CASSILGGRDYEQYF
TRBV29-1	CSVWTGAIEAFF
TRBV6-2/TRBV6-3	CASSYYVELFF
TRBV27	CASSLAASNYGYTF
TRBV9	CASSTGGANYGYTF
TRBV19	CASTRLAGGHNEQFF
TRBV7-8	CASSSYGTGESGYTF
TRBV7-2	CASSLIGLADDTQYF
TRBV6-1	CASSKTWTGARTDTQYF
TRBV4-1	CASSQPPGQGFGYTF
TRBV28	CASSPAHRDSTDTQYF
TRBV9	CASSVADRDTEAFF
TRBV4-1	CASGQEAANHLEAFF
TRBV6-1	CASSRGRSSYNSPLHF
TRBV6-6	CASSSVIPTNEKLFF
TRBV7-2	CASSLSGQSNQPQHF
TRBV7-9	CASSPAGTGYYYGYTF
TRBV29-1	CSVERESRNIQYF
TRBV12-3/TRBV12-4	CASSLAARRAYNEQFF
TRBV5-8	CASSLSGLGYTF
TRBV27	CASTNRGEQFF
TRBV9	CASSYRQGDSYEQYF